Included here is one T cell receptor (beta chain) sequence, with context. Its antigen is still unknown. There are no base qualities to consult, and no much larger clone falls within one base. Sample treatment or condition, as interpreted from the label and publication: about 20 received Ad26.COV2.S at low or high dose, single or two shots; about 5 received placebo; per-sample allocation not given. Repertoires of vaccine and placebo recipients were sequenced from samples collected on day 63 after the first injection. Cohort 1b enrolled about two dozen adults aged 18-55 years at a single site in Boston, USA, between 29 July and 7 August 2020. Ad26.COV2.S was a replication-incompetent adenovirus type 26 vector that expressed a prefusion-stabilized SARS-CoV-2 spike protein derived from the original Wuhan strain. TCRbeta CDR3 regions were sequenced with the immunoSEQ Assay. After extraction, genomic DNA underwent amplification by bias-controlled multiplex PCR, followed by high-throughput sequencing. Regarding the original processing steps: Collapsing and filtering of sequences were performed to quantify the absolute abundance of each unique TCRbeta CDR3 region. T cell fraction was estimated by normalizing TCRbeta template counts to usable DNA, which was measured by amplifying reference genes present in all nucleated cells. Repertoire TCRs were annotated as SARS-CoV-2-specific by exact matching of V gene, CDR3 amino acid sequence and J gene to a known reactive TCR set. The reference SARS-CoV-2 TCR set was derived from MIRA and filtered for enrichment in COVID-19-positive ImmuneCODE repertoires, a step that removed public or cross-reactive TCRs. Based on the MIRA antigens, annotated TCRs were further analysed at the level of specific ORF or position within ORF. Breadth was defined as the number of annotated unique rearrangements divided by the total number of unique productive rearrangements, and depth was defined as the summed frequency of the annotated unique rearrangements. Two-sided Wilcoxon rank-sum tests were applied when comparing TCR breadth between groups. The source is immuneACCESS, and TCRdb retained only in-frame sequences with V and J called. Part of the clones is not carried over; for the studies checked, unresolved V genes explain less than half of this, and the remainder is unexplained. D and trimming were read from the DNA, whereas the V and J calls and clone size are those reported in that table. Here the sample has about 250,000 clones; approximately 89% occur a single time. Clones ranked in the top ten supply over 2.5% of the sample.

The data are from a study of Ad26.COV2.S vaccination and SARS-CoV-2 variants (dated by TCRdb to the early 2020s). In the study overall: Donors in the vaccine arm were drawn from COV1001, a multicentre, randomized, double-blind, placebo-controlled phase I-IIa trial testing Ad26.COV2.S in healthy adults. Ad26.COV2.S was given intramuscularly at 5x10^10 or 1x10^11 viral particles, as a single shot or as two shots 56 days apart. TCRbeta repertoire sequencing was used to assess the specificity and breadth of SARS-CoV-2-reactive T cell receptors after Ad26.COV2.S vaccination. The TCR-sequenced set comprised approximately 32 samples: around 20 Ad26.COV2.S vaccine recipients, 5 placebo recipients and 8 SARS-CoV-2 convalescent individuals. Trial participants were randomized into five groups of five, in which low-dose or high-dose Ad26.COV2.S was given once or twice, or placebo was given on both occasions. Throughout the experiments and outcome assessment, investigators stayed blinded to trial group allocation.

Overall results and qualifications from the work: According to the authors, total T cell responses may have been underestimated by the TCR breadth and depth analyses. Comparable non-spike TCR breadth was observed between vaccine and placebo recipients, consistent with only spike being contained in the vaccine. Compared with placebo recipients, Ad26.COV2.S recipients showed higher spike-specific TCR breadth (P = 0.0014). The study was not powered for comparison of responses between vaccine doses or regimens. Substantial breadth of spike-specific CD8+ and CD4+ T cell responses was reported after vaccination.

This sample comprised peripheral blood, obtained in a trial of Ad26.COV2.S vaccine versus placebo. This TCR was recovered from a person between 18 and 60 years old who received the Ad26.COV2.S COVID-19 vaccine or a placebo.

The nucleotide sequence reads TGTGCCAGCAGCTTGGCAGGGGTCTACGAGCAGTACTTC. Its protein product is CASSLAGVYEQYF. The sequence links TRBV5-6 to TRBJ2-7; TRBD1 is possibly the D segment (6 matching bases). CDR1 is given as SGHDT and CDR2 as YYEEEE, both from the germline V gene. Spanning cysteine to phenylalanine, the CDR3 consists of 13 amino acids. Only CDR3 DNA is held: 39 bases, read in frame from base 1. Deletion took 0 bases off V and 3 bases off J, with a span of 7 bases between the germline ends. Here the CDR3 is joined to the reference TRBV5-6 and TRBJ2-7 genes, and the full variable domain is: DAGVTQSPTHLIKTRGQQVTLRCSPKSGHDTVSWYQQALGQGPQFIFQYYEEEERQRGNFPDRFSGHQFPNYSSELNVNALLLGDSALYLCASSLAGVYEQYFGPGTRLTVT.